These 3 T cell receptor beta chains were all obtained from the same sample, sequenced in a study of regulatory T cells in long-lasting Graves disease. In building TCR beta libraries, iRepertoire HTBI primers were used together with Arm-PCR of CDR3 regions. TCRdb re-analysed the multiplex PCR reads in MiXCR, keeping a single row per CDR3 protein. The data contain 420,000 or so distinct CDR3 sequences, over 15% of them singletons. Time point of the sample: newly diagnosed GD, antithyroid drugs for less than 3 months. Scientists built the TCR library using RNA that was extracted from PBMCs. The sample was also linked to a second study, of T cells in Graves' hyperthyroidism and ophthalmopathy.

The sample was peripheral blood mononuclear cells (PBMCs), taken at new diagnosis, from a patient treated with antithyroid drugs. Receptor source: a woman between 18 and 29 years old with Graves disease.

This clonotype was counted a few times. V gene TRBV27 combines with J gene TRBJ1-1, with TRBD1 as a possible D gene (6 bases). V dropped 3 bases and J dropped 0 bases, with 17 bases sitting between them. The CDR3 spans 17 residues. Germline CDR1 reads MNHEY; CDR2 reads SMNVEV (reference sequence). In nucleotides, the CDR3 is TGTGCCAGCAGTTTTGGGGGGCGGTCCCCAATGAACACTGAAGCTTTCTTT. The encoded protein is CASSFGGRSPMNTEAFF.

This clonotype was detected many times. CDR3 residues: CASSPLGGKSYNEQFF. CDR3 in DNA: TGTGCCAGCAGCCCCCTCGGGGGCAAATCCTACAATGAGCAGTTCTTC. This chain joins TRBV7-9 and TRBJ2-1, with D possibly being TRBD1 or TRBD2 (6 bases each). V lost 5 bases to trimming and J lost 1 base, with 15 bases between them. The CDR3 runs to 16 residues. Germline values: CDR1 SEHNR, CDR2 FQNEAQ (reference sequence). Full variable domain (outside the CDR3, taken from reference TRBV7-9 and TRBJ2-1): DTGVSQNPRHKITKRGQNVTFRCDPISEHNRLYWYRQTLGQGPEFLTYFQNEAQLEKSRLLSDRFSAERPKGSFSTLEIQRTEQGDSAMYLCASSPLGGKSYNEQFFGPGTRLTVL.

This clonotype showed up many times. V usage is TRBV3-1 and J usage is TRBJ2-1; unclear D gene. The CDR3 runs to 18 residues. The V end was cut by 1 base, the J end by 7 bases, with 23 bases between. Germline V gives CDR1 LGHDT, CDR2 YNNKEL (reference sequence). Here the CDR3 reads CASSQGLGKNGLTNEQFF. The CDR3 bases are TGTGCCAGCAGCCAAGGGTTAGGCAAAAACGGGCTTACGAATGAGCAGTTCTTC.